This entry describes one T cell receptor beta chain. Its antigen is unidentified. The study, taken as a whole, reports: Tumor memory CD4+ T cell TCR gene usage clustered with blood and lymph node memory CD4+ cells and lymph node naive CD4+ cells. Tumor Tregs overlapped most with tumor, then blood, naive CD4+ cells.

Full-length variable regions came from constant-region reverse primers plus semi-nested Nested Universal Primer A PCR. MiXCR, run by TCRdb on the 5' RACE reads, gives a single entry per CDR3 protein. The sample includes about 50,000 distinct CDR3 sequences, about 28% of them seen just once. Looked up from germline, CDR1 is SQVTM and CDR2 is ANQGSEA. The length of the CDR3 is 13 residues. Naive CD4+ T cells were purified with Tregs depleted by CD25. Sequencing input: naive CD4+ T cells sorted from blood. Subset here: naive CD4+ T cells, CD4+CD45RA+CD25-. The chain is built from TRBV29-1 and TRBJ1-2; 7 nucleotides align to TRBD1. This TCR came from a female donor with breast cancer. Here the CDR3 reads CGAGGGAGYGYTF. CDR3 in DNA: TGCGGCGCCGGAGGGGGCGCGGGCTATGGCTACACCTTC.